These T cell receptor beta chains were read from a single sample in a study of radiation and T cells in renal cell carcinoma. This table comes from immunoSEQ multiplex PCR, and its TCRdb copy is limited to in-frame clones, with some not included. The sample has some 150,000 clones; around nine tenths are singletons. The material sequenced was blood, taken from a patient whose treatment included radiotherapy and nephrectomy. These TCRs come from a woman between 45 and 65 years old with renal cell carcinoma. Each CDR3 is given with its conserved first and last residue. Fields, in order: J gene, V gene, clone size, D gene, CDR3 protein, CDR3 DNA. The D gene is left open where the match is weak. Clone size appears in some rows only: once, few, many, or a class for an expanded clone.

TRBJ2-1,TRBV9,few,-,CASSVGTYNEQFF,TGTGCCAGCAGCGTAGGGACCTACAATGAGCAGTTCTTC
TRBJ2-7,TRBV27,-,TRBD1,CASSLSGRGLLYEQYF,TGTGCCAGCAGTTTATCGGGCAGGGGGCTGTTATACGAGCAGTACTTC
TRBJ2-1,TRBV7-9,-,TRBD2,CASSFGSGGSDNEQFF,TGTGCCAGCAGCTTTGGGAGCGGGGGGTCCGACAATGAGCAGTTCTTC
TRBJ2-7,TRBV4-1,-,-,CASSQGGGQPYEQYF,TGCGCCAGCAGCCAAGGGGGGGGGCAGCCCTACGAGCAGTACTTC
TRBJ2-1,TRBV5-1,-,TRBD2,CASSLLAGGSSYNEQFF,TGCGCCAGCAGCTTACTAGCGGGAGGGAGCTCCTACAATGAGCAGTTCTTC
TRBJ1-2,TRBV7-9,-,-,CASSLGWENYGYTF,TGTGCCAGCAGCTTAGGGTGGGAGAACTATGGCTACACCTTC
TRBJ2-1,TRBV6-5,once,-,CASSYQGILFF,TGTGCCAGCAGTTACCAGGGTATTCTGTTCTTC
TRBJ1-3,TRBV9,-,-,CASSGSGSGPQNTIYF,TGTGCCAGCAGCGGTAGTGGATCGGGACCACAAAACACCATATATTTT
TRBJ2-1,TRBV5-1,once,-,CASLPGLGYNEQFF,TGCGCCTCCCTGCCGGGGTTGGGATACAATGAGCAGTTCTTC
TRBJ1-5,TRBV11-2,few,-,CASSDGWNQPQHF,TGTGCCAGCAGCGACGGGTGGAATCAGCCCCAGCATTTT
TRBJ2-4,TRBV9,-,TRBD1,CASSSRTGSNIQYF,TGTGCCAGCAGCTCCCGGACAGGGTCGAACATTCAGTACTTC
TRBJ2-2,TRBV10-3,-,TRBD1,CAIRTGTGASGELFF,TGTGCCATCAGGACCGGGACAGGGGCCTCCGGGGAGCTGTTTTTT
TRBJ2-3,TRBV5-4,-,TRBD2,CASSLGLGQHADTQYF,TGTGCCAGCAGCCTCGGACTAGGGCAACACGCAGATACGCAGTATTTT
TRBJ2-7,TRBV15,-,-,CATNQGGAYEQYF,TGTGCCACCAATCAGGGGGGGGCCTACGAGCAGTACTTC
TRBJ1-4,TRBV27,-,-,CASSLSRTTNEKLFF,TGTGCCAGCAGTTTATCCCGGACGACTAATGAAAAACTGTTTTTT
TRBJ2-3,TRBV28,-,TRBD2,CASSLGGLAGVTDTQYF,TGTGCCAGCAGTTTAGGGGGACTAGCGGGAGTAACGGATACGCAGTATTTT
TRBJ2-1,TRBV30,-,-,CAWSSLRSNEQFF,TGTGCCTGGAGTTCTTTAAGGAGCAATGAGCAGTTCTTC
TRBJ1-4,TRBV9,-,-,CASSVVGAVLLMQLMKNCFF,-
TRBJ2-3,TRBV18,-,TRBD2,CASSSSGGAGDTQYF,TGTGCCAGCTCATCGAGCGGGGGGGCTGGAGATACGCAGTATTTT
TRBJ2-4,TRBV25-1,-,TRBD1,CASRTEGAYGIQYF,TGTGCCAGCCGTACCGAGGGGGCTTACGGCATTCAGTACTTC
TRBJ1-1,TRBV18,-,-,CASSPMGGKNTEAFF,TGTGCCAGCTCACCCATGGGGGGGAAGAACACTGAAGCTTTCTTT
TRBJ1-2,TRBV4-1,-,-,CASSQEKTRVDGYTF,TGCGCCAGCAGCCAAGAGAAGACACGGGTCGACGGCTACACCTTC
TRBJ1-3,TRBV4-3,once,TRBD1,CASSPGTGEENTIYF,TGCGCCAGCAGCCCCGGGACAGGGGAAGAAAACACCATATATTTT
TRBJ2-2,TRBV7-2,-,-,CASSLWGGANTGELFF,TGTGCCAGCAGCTTATGGGGCGGAGCGAACACCGGGGAGCTGTTTTTT
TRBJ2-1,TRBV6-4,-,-,CASSVGQRNEQFF,TGTGCCAGCAGTGTAGGACAGCGCAATGAGCAGTTCTTC
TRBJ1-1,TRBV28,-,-,CASSLPDRLNTEAFF,TGTGCCAGCAGTTTACCAGACAGGTTGAACACTGAAGCTTTCTTT
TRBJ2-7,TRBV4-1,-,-,CASSQDPGDSYEQYF,TGCGCCAGCAGCCAAGACCCCGGGGACTCCTACGAGCAGTACTTC
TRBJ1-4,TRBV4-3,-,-,CASSSRNSYGEKLFF,TGCGCCAGCAGCTCACGCAACAGCTATGGTGAAAAACTGTTTTTT
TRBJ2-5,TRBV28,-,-,CASSFRGGGGQETQYF,TGTGCCAGCAGTTTTCGTGGAGGGGGCGGGCAAGAGACCCAGTACTTC
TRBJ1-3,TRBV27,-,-,CASSFSSSGNTIYF,TGTGCCAGCAGTTTCTCTAGCTCTGGAAACACCATATATTTT
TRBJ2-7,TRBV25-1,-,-,CASSGIVRGYEQYF,TGTGCCAGCAGTGGGATAGTCCGAGGCTACGAGCAGTACTTC
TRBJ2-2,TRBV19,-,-,CASREGAAGELFF,TGTGCCAGTAGGGAGGGGGCGGCCGGGGAGCTGTTTTTT
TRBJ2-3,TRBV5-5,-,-,CASRDGGTDTQYF,TGTGCCAGCAGGGACGGGGGCACAGATACGCAGTATTTT
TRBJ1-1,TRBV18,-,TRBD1,CASSPNRDRTNRAFF,TGTGCCAGCTCACCAAACCGGGACAGGACAAATAGGGCTTTCTTT
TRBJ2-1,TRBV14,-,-,CASSQDLAYNEQFF,TGTGCCAGCAGCCAAGACCTCGCCTACAATGAGCAGTTCTTC
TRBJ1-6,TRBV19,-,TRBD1,CASSITPGQQNSPLHF,TGTGCCAGTAGTATAACGCCGGGACAGCAAAATTCACCCCTCCACTTT
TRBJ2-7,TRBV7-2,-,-,CASTSPAISYEQYF,TGTGCCAGCACCTCGCCAGCCATCTCCTACGAGCAGTACTTC
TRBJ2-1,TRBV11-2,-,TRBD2,CASSLRIAGESVEQFF,TGTGCCAGCAGCTTAAGGATAGCGGGAGAATCGGTTGAGCAGTTCTTC
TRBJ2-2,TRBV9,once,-,CASSVRFANTGELFF,TGTGCCAGCAGCGTAAGGTTCGCGAACACCGGGGAGCTGTTTTTT
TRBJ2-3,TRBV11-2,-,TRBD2,CASSLDVASGRPGSTDTQYF,TGTGCCAGCAGCTTAGATGTTGCTAGCGGGAGGCCCGGAAGCACAGATACGCAGTATTTT
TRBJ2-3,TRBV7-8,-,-,CASSLVPDTQYF,TGTGCCAGCAGCTTAGTTCCAGATACGCAGTATTTT
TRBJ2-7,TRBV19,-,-,CASTTTGGGEQYF,TGTGCCAGTACCACAACAGGGGGGGGCGAGCAGTACTTC
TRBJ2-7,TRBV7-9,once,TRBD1,CASSARTGVEQYF,TGTGCCAGCAGCGCGCGGACAGGGGTCGAGCAGTACTTC
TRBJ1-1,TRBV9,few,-,CASSPLAGVGTEAFF,TGTGCCAGCAGCCCCCTAGCGGGCGTGGGGACTGAAGCTTTCTTT
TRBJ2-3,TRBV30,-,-,CAWIRGSTDTQYF,TGTGCCTGGATAAGAGGTAGCACCGATACGCAGTATTTT
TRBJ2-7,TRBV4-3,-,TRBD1,CASSRYSTGGAGHEQYF,TGCGCCAGCAGCCGCTACAGTACAGGGGGCGCGGGCCACGAGCAGTACTTC
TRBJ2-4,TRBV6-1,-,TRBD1,CASEGQGHNIQYF,TGTGCCAGTGAGGGACAGGGACATAACATTCAGTACTTC
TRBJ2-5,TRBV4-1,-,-,CASSQDRRQETQYF,TGCGCCAGCAGCCAAGATCGGCGGCAAGAGACCCAGTACTTC
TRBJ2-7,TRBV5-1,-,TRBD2,CASSQLAGVPGEQYF,TGCGCCAGCAGCCAACTAGCGGGAGTCCCGGGGGAGCAGTACTTC
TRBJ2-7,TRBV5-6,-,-,CASSLISYEQYF,TGTGCCAGCAGCCTAATTTCCTACGAGCAGTACTTC
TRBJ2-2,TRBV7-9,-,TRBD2,CASSFPKLGLAKGTGELFF,TGTGCCAGCAGCTTCCCTAAATTGGGACTAGCAAAAGGTACCGGGGAGCTGTTTTTT
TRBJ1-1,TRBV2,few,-,CASSEGADTEAFF,TGTGCCAGCAGTGAGGGGGCTGACACTGAAGCTTTCTTT
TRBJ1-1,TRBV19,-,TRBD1,CASSIDTTGVDEAFF,TGTGCCAGTAGTATAGATACCACAGGGGTTGATGAAGCTTTCTTT
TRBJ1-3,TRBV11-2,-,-,CASSLEPWETGNTIYF,TGTGCCAGCAGCTTAGAACCTTGGGAAACTGGAAACACCATATATTTT
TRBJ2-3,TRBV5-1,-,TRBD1,CASRAYRGIDTQYF,TGCGCCAGCAGGGCCTACAGGGGAATAGATACGCAGTATTTT
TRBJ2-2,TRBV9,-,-,CASSTRLGSGELFF,TGTGCCAGCAGCACCCGACTAGGGTCCGGGGAGCTGTTTTTT